The clone carrying this T cell receptor (beta chain) has at least ten counts. Antigen unknown. TCR alpha and TCR beta cDNA libraries with sample barcodes and UMIs came from 5'RACE using constant-segment primers. TCRdb independently ran MiXCR on the 5' RACE reads; one entry per CDR3 protein. The repertoire holds 35,000 to 45,000 distinct CDR3 sequences, approximately 7% seen once, with approximately 1.5% in the top ten. These data come from a study of T-cell memory formation after mild COVID-19. Study observations and caveats: Shrinking CD4+ clones were chiefly CM and EM; CD8+ ones were chiefly EMRA.

CDR1 is SGHRS and CDR2 is YFSETQ in the germline V gene. V was shortened by 1 base and J by 0 bases, with 4 bases between the two germline ends. The CDR3 sequence is 14 residues long. Sequencing used PBMCs or a T cell subset sorted from them (not recorded which). The V gene is TRBV5-1, the J gene TRBJ2-2; no clear D. The TCR comes from a man in his late teens or twenties who had mild COVID-19 (a few samples of this study predate the infection). Cell type and time point are not known. The CDR3 loop is CASSLRTNTGELFF. The CDR3 DNA reads TGCGCCAGCAGCTTGCGAACGAACACCGGGGAGCTGTTTTTT.